This T cell receptor (beta chain) was captured in a study of PD-1 blockade in classical Hodgkin lymphoma. V dropped 8 bases and J dropped 10; count of bases not matched to a gene: 9. The CDR3 spans 14 residues. Looked up from germline, CDR1 is MNHNY and CDR2 is SVGAGI (reference sequence). Clones were sequenced by immunoSEQ multiplex PCR, and TCRdb holds only the in-frame ones, with some missing. The sample includes about 3,900 clones, about 72% seen only once; the top ten take about 35%. Time point given: cycle 4 day 1 (C4D1), after 6 weeks of nivolumab. Every patient relapsed after autologous stem cell transplantation, and brentuximab vedotin exposure varied. The study isolated CD8+ T cells from thawed PBMCs by magnetic negative selection.

This TCR came from a human donor with classical Hodgkin lymphoma. Sequenced here: CD8+ T cells from blood, sampled before the fourth cycle of nivolumab. V and J are TRBV6-6 and TRBJ1-6; 9 nucleotides match TRBD1. Here the CDR3 reads CASSLGQGKSPLHF. The DNA of the CDR3 is TGTGCCAGCTCCTTGGGACAGGGTAAATCACCCCTCCACTTT.